The 28 T cell receptor beta chains below all came from one sample that was sequenced in a study of shared clonotypes between healthy human individuals. Method: immunoSEQ multiplex PCR; TCRdb's copy keeps in-frame clones and lacks some. The sample carries 2 million or so clones, approximately 94% recorded once. Selected positively for CCR7 and CD45RO-negative, naive CD8 cells excluded terminally differentiated effector memory CD45RA+ cells. The sample was naive CD8+ T cells sorted from blood. The receptor source for this set is a man between 18 and 35 years old in good health.

The chain couples TRBV6-1 to TRBJ2-7, with a weak D call TRBD2 (6 bases). Germline lookup yields CDR1 MNHNS and CDR2 SASEGT. The CDR3 is made up of 15 amino acids. Trimming pared 2 bases from V and 3 bases from J, leaving 14 bases between. In DNA form, the CDR3 reads TGTGCCAGCAGTGAATGGGGAGGCAGTATCTACGAGCAGTACTTC. Translating gives CASSEWGGSIYEQYF.

This sequence joins TRBV7-2 and TRBJ2-2; 8 bases are a match to TRBD2. V dropped 1 base and J dropped 6; count of bases not matched to a gene: 4. CDR1 is SGHTA, CDR2 FQGNSA, per germline. The CDR3 is 15 amino acids. The CDR3 DNA reads as TGTGCCAGCAGCTTAGTCCGGGAGGGCCCCGGGGAGCTGTTTTTT. It encodes CASSLVREGPGELFF.

The gene calls are TRBV27 and TRBJ1-2; D not certain. V lost 3 bases and J lost 3, with 17 bases in between. From germline, CDR1 is MNHEY and CDR2 SMNVEV (reference sequence). There are 16 residues in the CDR3. The CDR3 reads CASSFNSQVGHYGYTF. DNA of the CDR3: TGTGCCAGCAGTTTCAATTCCCAGGTTGGCCACTATGGCTACACCTTC.

This chain uses TRBV27 with TRBJ2-7; the match to TRBD2 covers 8 bases. CDR3 length equals 15 residues. V dropped 6 bases and J dropped 2; count of bases not matched to a gene: 9. CDR1 MNHEY and CDR2 SMNVEV come from the germline V gene (reference sequence). The CDR3 loop reads CASSSSGYSPYEQYF. The CDR3 bases are TGTGCCAGCAGCTCTAGCGGGTATTCCCCCTACGAGCAGTACTTC.

As regards this clone: This CDR3 is also generated by other DNA sequences in the sample. CDR3 nucleotide sequence: TGTGCCAGCAGTTACGGGGGTAACACCGGGGAGCTGTTTTTT. Encoded protein: CASSYGGNTGELFF. The chain combines TRBV6-6 with TRBJ2-2, with D perhaps being TRBD1 or TRBD2 (5 bases each). Trimming shortened V by 2 bases and J by 2 bases, and 6 bases separated the two germline ends. The CDR3 totals 14 residues. Germline loops: CDR1 MNHNY, CDR2 SVGAGI (reference sequence).

In this sample, this clone turned up once. The CDR3 loop reads CASGPPLPGRSYEQYF. Here the CDR3 DNA reads TGTGCCAGCGGCCCCCCTCTTCCAGGGAGGTCCTACGAGCAGTACTTC. The chain is built from TRBV7-2 and TRBJ2-7; a weak D match, TRBD2 (6 bases). V was clipped by 8 bases and J by 1 base, with 21 bases between them. The CDR3 runs 16 residues. Germline-derived CDR1 and CDR2 are SGHTA and FQGNSA.

With respect to this clone: The sample has other DNA sequences that encode this CDR3 too. This rearrangement joins TRBV10-3 to TRBJ1-1, with D perhaps matching TRBD1 (5 bases). The germline V gene encodes CDR1 ENHRY and CDR2 SYGVKD. V was trimmed by 0 bases and J by 4 bases, leaving 9 bases between them. The CDR3 loop spans 14 amino acids. This chain's CDR3 is CAISESGGSTEAFF. CDR3 in DNA: TGTGCCATCAGTGAGTCGGGGGGAAGCACTGAAGCTTTCTTT.

This chain connects TRBV9 to TRBJ2-7, with D perhaps TRBD2 (5 bases). Germline CDR1 SGDLS, CDR2 YYNGEE. V lost 0 bases and J 3 bases, leaving 13 bases between the germline ends. This CDR3 comprises 15 residues. CDR3 coding DNA: TGTGCCAGCAGCGTAGGACGGGATCCCATCTACGAGCAGTACTTC. It encodes CASSVGRDPIYEQYF.

The chain uses TRBV4-1 and TRBJ2-6; D not certain. The CDR3 spans 14 residues. Germline-derived CDR1 and CDR2 are MGHRA and YSYEKL. V was trimmed by 8 bases and J by 4 bases, leaving 12 bases between them. This CDR3 is CASSLSAGANVLTF. The CDR3 nucleotides are TGCGCCAGCTCCCTTTCCGCGGGGGCCAACGTCCTGACTTTC.

The rearrangement joins TRBV29-1 to TRBJ2-7, with 8 bases aligning to TRBD1. This CDR3 spans 13 amino acids. Germline V gene data show CDR1 as SQVTM and CDR2 as ANQGSEA. V lost 6 bases and J lost 0; bases outside the gene matches: 4. The CDR3 region is CSVGQAGSYEQYF. The CDR3 DNA follows: TGCAGCGTGGGACAGGCTGGCTCCTACGAGCAGTACTTC.

The V gene is TRBV5-4, the J gene TRBJ2-7, with 7 bases lining up with TRBD1. This CDR3 is built from 16 residues. Germline lookup yields CDR1 SGHNT and CDR2 YYREEE (reference sequence). Germline trimming cut 0 bases from V and 2 bases from J; bases unmatched to any gene: 8. The DNA of the CDR3 is TGTGCCAGCAGCTTGGGTGCTAGACAGGGAGCCTACGAGCAGTACTTC. Translated, it gives CASSLGARQGAYEQYF.

This clone was detected only once. The DNA of the CDR3 is TGTGCCAGCAGCTCAAGCCAGTTGAACACTGAAGCTTTCTTT. It is translated as CASSSSQLNTEAFF. This chain connects TRBV13 to TRBJ1-1; no definite D call. V gave up 4 bases and J gave up 0 bases, with 9 bases separating them. Germline V gene data show CDR1 as PRHDT and CDR2 as FYEKMQ (reference sequence). This CDR3 region has 14 residues.

The chain employs TRBV28 and TRBJ2-5; TRBD1 aligns across 7 bases. From germline, CDR1 is MDHEN and CDR2 SYDVKM. The CDR3 loop spans 15 amino acids. The ends lost 2 bases at V and 1 base at J; junction bases unmatched: 4. The CDR3, as DNA: TGTGCCAGCAGTTTAATGGGACAGTCCCAAGAGACCCAGTACTTC. It yields the protein CASSLMGQSQETQYF.

The chain joins TRBV4-1 to TRBJ2-7; 7 bases are a match to TRBD1. Germline V gene sequence: CDR1 MGHRA, CDR2 YSYEKL. V lost 1 base and J lost 2; bases outside the gene matches: 11. CDR3 length: 17 amino acids. CDR3 coding DNA: TGCGCCAGCAGCCAAGTTTATATAGGACAGGTGGCCTACGAGCAGTACTTC. Translation: CASSQVYIGQVAYEQYF.

The chain carries TRBV10-3 and TRBJ2-1, with 8 bases that match TRBD2. The CDR3 runs 17 residues. Germline assignment: CDR1 ENHRY and CDR2 SYGVKD. Unmatched junction bases numbered 11, after V lost 5 bases and J lost 2 bases. The chain's CDR3 is CAISTDDLAGTYNEQFF. CDR3 bases: TGTGCCATCAGTACGGACGATCTAGCGGGCACCTACAATGAGCAGTTCTTC.

V usage is TRBV27 and J usage is TRBJ2-1; weak D call: TRBD2 (6 bases). CDR3 length: 13 residues. Per the germline V gene, CDR1 is MNHEY and CDR2 is SMNVEV (reference sequence). Between the trimmed V and J ends, which lost 5 bases and 4 bases, there was a span of 9 bases. Here the CDR3 reads CASSIGTYNEQFF. CDR3 coding DNA: TGTGCCAGCAGTATAGGGACTTACAATGAGCAGTTCTTC.

The CDR3 DNA is TGTGCCAGCAGCTTGTCGGGCCTGTACCAAGAGACCCAGTACTTC. It translates to CASSLSGLYQETQYF. V and J are TRBV5-6 and TRBJ2-5; D is ambiguous. CDR1 SGHDT and CDR2 YYEEEE come from the germline V gene. Trimming stripped 1 base from V and 0 bases from J, with 10 bases between. The CDR3 runs 15 residues.

This clone was detected only once. The rearrangement links TRBV7-9 to TRBJ2-7, with 7 bases aligning to TRBD1. Trimming removed 3 bases from V and 2 bases from J; junction bases left unmatched: 7. Germline CDR1 reads SEHNR; CDR2 reads FQNEAQ (reference sequence). The CDR3 extends over 15 amino acids. CDR3 region: CASSFEEQGTYEQYF. CDR3 coding DNA: TGTGCCAGCAGCTTTGAAGAACAGGGGACCTACGAGCAGTACTTC. The complete variable domain, with remaining parts taken from reference TRBV7-9 and TRBJ2-7, reads DTGVSQNPRHKITKRGQNVTFRCDPISEHNRLYWYRQTLGQGPEFLTYFQNEAQLEKSRLLSDRFSAERPKGSFSTLEIQRTEQGDSAMYLCASSFEEQGTYEQYFGPGTRLTVT.

The chain combines TRBV4-1 with TRBJ1-2; 8 bases are a match to TRBD1. CDR1 is MGHRA, CDR2 YSYEKL, per germline. This CDR3 is built from 16 residues. V gave up 0 bases and J gave up 4 bases; unmatched junction bases: 7. The CDR3 coding sequence is TGCGCCAGCAGCCAAGATCGAGACAGGGGAACCTATGGCTACACCTTC. Protein sequence: CASSQDRDRGTYGYTF.

This chain links TRBV4-1 with TRBJ1-1; possible D gene TRBD1, 5 bases. This CDR3 contains 17 residues. Germline CDR1 and CDR2: MGHRA and YSYEKL. V was clipped by 0 bases and J by 0 bases, with 14 bases between them. This CDR3 is CASSQEDSQEMNTEAFF. In nucleotides, the CDR3 is TGCGCCAGCAGCCAAGAAGACAGCCAGGAGATGAACACTGAAGCTTTCTTT.

This sequence joins TRBV27 and TRBJ1-2; TRBD1 matches 10 bases. Germline CDR1 reads MNHEY; CDR2 reads SMNVEV (reference sequence). This CDR3 has 14 residues. V was clipped by 6 bases and J by 5 bases; unmatched bases: 6. The CDR3 bases are TGTGCCAGCAGGGGACAGGGGCAGGGGTATGGCTACACCTTC. This gives the protein CASRGQGQGYGYTF.

The chain joins TRBV13 to TRBJ1-2, with a possible D match to TRBD1 (6 bases). The CDR3 loop spans 16 amino acids. Germline CDR1 PRHDT, CDR2 FYEKMQ (reference sequence). V was trimmed by 3 bases and J by 3 bases, leaving 17 bases between them. For the CDR3, the DNA is TGTGCCAGCAGCTTCGGGGGGGCACCCCTTCACTATGGCTACACCTTC. Encoded protein: CASSFGGAPLHYGYTF.

The chain couples TRBV19 to TRBJ2-7; D is uncertain. This CDR3 is 13 amino acids long. Germline lookup yields CDR1 LNHDA and CDR2 SQIVND (reference sequence). Deletions cut 3 bases from V and 2 bases from J, with 8 bases between. The CDR3 DNA reads as TGTGCCAGTAGTATGGGATATGCCTACGAGCAGTACTTC. Its translation is CASSMGYAYEQYF.

The chain uses TRBV27 and TRBJ2-5; D is perhaps TRBD2 (6 bases). This CDR3 is built from 16 residues. CDR1 is MNHEY and CDR2 is SMNVEV in the germline V gene (reference sequence). V was clipped by 5 bases and J by 8 bases, with 24 bases between them. The CDR3: CASSLHPLAPLDTQYF. The CDR3 DNA reads TGTGCCAGCAGTCTCCACCCGCTAGCGCCCTTAGACACCCAGTACTTC.

The genes are TRBV10-3 and TRBJ1-1; 8 bases fit TRBD1. Germline values: CDR1 ENHRY, CDR2 SYGVKD. V lost 3 bases and J lost 5; bases outside the gene matches: 8. The CDR3 is 15 residues long. Here the CDR3 reads CAISEPAGGRTEAFF. For the CDR3, the DNA is TGTGCCATCAGTGAACCGGCAGGGGGCAGGACTGAAGCTTTCTTT.

The chain has TRBV29-1 and TRBJ1-1, with 9 bases matching TRBD1. V lost 5 bases to trimming and J lost 4 bases; unmatched junction nucleotides: 11. This CDR3 spans 15 amino acids. Germline loops: CDR1 SQVTM, CDR2 ANQGSEA. DNA of the CDR3: TGCAGCGTTTATGGGACAGGGTTCGTGGGCACTGAAGCTTTCTTT. Its protein product is CSVYGTGFVGTEAFF. The whole variable domain, filled in from reference TRBV29-1 and TRBJ1-1, reads SAVISQKPSRDICQRGTSLTIQCQVDSQVTMMFWYRQQPGQSLTLIATANQGSEATYESGFVIDKFPISRPNLTFSTLTVSNMSPEDSSIYLCSVYGTGFVGTEAFFGQGTRLTVV.

With regard to this clone: This same CDR3 is encoded by further DNA sequences in the sample. This chain uses TRBV7-9 with TRBJ2-5, with D perhaps TRBD1 (5 bases). The CDR3 contains 14 residues. Germline values: CDR1 SEHNR, CDR2 FQNEAQ (reference sequence). Trimming removed 1 base from V and 2 bases from J, with 8 bases in between. The CDR3 here is CASSLGQGQETQYF. CDR3 sequence (DNA): TGTGCCAGCAGCTTAGGGCAGGGTCAAGAGACCCAGTACTTC.

The sample holds one count of this clone. The CDR3 DNA sequence: TGTGCCGGAGGATCCCTTACAGATACGCAGTATTTT. Translated, it gives CAGGSLTDTQYF. The chain is built from TRBV10-3 and TRBJ2-3; TRBD2 is a possible D gene (5 bases). Germline lookup yields CDR1 ENHRY and CDR2 SYGVKD. The ends were cut back, 11 bases at V and 3 bases at J, with 12 bases in the middle. This CDR3 has 12 amino acids.